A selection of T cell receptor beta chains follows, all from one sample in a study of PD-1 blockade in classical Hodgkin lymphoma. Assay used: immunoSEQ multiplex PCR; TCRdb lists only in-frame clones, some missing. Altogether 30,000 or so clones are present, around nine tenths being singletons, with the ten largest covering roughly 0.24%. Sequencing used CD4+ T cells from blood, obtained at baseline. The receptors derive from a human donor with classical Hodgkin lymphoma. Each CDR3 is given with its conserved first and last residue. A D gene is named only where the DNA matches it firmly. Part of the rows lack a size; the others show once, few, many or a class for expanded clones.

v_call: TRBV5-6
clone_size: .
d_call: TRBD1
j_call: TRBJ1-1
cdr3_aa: CASSLGTGMGTEAFF
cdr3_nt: TGTGCCAGCAGCTTAGGGACAGGGATGGGCACTGAAGCTTTCTTT

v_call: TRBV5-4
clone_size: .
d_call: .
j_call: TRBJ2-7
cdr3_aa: CASSLEMAGAREQYF
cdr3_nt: TGTGCCAGCAGCTTGGAAATGGCGGGGGCTCGAGAGCAGTACTTC

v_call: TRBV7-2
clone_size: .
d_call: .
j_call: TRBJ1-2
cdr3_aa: CASSLGMVGQYGYTF
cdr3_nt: TGTGCCAGCAGCTTAGGGATGGTTGGGCAGTATGGCTACACCTTC

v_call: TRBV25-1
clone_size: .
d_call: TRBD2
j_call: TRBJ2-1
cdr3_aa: CASSERGSRYNEQFF
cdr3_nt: TGTGCCAGCAGTGAACGCGGGAGTAGGTACAATGAGCAGTTCTTC

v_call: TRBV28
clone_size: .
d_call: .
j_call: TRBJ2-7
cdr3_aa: CASSSLAPPRSYEQYF
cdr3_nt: TGTGCCAGCAGTTCACTAGCTCCCCCGCGTTCCTACGAGCAGTACTTC

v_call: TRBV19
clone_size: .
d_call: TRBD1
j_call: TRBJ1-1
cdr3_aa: CASSQTGRSIRPEAFF
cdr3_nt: TGTGCCAGTAGTCAGACAGGGAGGAGCATTAGACCTGAAGCTTTCTTT

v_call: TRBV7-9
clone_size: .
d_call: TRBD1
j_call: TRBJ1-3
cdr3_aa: CASSLTGVSGNTIYF
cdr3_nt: TGTGCCAGCAGCTTAACAGGGGTCTCTGGAAACACCATATATTTT

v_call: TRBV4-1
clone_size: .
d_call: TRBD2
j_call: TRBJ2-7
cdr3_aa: CASSQREGTYEQYF
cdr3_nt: TGCGCCAGCAGCCAGCGGGAGGGAACCTACGAGCAGTACTTC

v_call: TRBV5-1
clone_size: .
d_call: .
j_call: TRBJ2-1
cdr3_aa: CASSRDSNNEQFF
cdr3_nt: TGCGCCAGCAGCCGGGACTCCAACAATGAGCAGTTCTTC

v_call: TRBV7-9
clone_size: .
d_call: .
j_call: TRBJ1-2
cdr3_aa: CASSSPGVYGKDGYTF
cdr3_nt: TGTGCCAGCAGCTCCCCAGGCGTTTACGGAAAAGACGGCTACACCTTC

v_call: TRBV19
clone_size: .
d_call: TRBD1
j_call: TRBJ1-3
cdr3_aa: CASSMGQVGNTIYF
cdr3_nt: TGTGCCAGTAGTATGGGACAGGTTGGAAACACCATATATTTT

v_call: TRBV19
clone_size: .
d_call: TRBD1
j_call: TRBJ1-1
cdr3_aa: CASSPGTGGRNTEAFF
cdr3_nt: TGTGCCAGTAGTCCCGGGACAGGGGGCAGAAACACTGAAGCTTTCTTT

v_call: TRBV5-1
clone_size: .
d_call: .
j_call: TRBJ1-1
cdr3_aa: CASSLDWVEAFF
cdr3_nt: TGCGCCAGCAGCTTAGACTGGGTTGAAGCTTTCTTT

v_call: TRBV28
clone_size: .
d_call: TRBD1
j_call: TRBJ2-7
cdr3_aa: CASSSLPGQNYEQYF
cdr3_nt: TGTGCCAGCAGTTCGTTACCGGGACAGAACTACGAGCAGTACTTC

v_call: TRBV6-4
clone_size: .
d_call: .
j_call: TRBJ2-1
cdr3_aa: CASSRGSSYNEQFF
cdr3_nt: TGTGCCAGCAGTCGAGGTAGCTCCTACAATGAGCAGTTCTTC

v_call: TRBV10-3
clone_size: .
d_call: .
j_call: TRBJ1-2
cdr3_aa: CAISGGPDTGYTF
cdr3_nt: TGTGCCATCAGTGGGGGGCCAGACACCGGCTACACCTTC

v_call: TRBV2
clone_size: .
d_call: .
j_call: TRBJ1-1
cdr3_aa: CASSSGTTNTEAFF
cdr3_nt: TGTGCCAGCAGTTCCGGGACAACGAACACTGAAGCTTTCTTT

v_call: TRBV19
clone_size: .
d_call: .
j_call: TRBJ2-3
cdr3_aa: CASSISTTSTDTQYF
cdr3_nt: TGTGCCAGTAGTATCTCGACGACTAGCACAGATACGCAGTATTTT

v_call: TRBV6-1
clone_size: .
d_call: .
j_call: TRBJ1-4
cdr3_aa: CATRTTATNEKLFF
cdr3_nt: TGTGCCACGCGGACGACGGCAACTAATGAAAAACTGTTTTTT

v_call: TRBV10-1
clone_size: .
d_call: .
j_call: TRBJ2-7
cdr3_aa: CASSEWTSLSYEQYF
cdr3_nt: TGCGCCAGCAGTGAGTGGACTTCCCTCTCCTACGAGCAGTACTTC

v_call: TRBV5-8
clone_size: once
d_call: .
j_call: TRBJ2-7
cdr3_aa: CASSFHFRPGDYEQYF
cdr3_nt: TGTGCCAGCAGCTTCCACTTCCGACCGGGAGACTACGAGCAGTACTTC

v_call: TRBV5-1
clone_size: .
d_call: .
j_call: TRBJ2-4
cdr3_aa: CASSLDGSPDIQYF
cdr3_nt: TGCGCCAGCAGCTTGGACGGTAGTCCGGACATTCAGTACTTC

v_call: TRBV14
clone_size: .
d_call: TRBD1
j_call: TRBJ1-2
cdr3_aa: CASSQGQGRYGYTF
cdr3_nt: TGTGCCAGCAGCCAGGGACAGGGACGGTATGGCTACACCTTC

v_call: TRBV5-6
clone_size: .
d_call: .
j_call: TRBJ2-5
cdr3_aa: CASSLLDRLETQYF
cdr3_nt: TGTGCCAGCAGCCTATTAGATCGGCTAGAGACCCAGTACTTC

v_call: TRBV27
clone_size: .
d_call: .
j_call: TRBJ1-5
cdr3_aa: CASSPNGALKGNQPQHF
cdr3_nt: TGTGCCAGCAGTCCCAATGGGGCTCTGAAAGGCAATCAGCCCCAGCATTTT

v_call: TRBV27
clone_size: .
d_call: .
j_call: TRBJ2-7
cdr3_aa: CASSKTEGAYEQYF
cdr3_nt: TGTGCCAGCTCTAAAACGGAGGGTGCCTACGAGCAGTACTTC

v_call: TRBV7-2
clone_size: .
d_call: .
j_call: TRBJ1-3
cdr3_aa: CASSLGWGVGNTIYF
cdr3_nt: TGTGCCAGCAGCTTAGGGTGGGGGGTAGGAAACACCATATATTTT

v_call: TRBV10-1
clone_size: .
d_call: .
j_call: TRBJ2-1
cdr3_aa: CASSRNAVDEQFF
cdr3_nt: TGCGCCAGCAGTAGGAACGCTGTGGATGAGCAGTTCTTC

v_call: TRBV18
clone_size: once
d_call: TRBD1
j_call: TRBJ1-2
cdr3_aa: CASSPDRAYGYTF
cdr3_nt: TGTGCCAGCTCACCTGACAGGGCCTATGGCTACACCTTC

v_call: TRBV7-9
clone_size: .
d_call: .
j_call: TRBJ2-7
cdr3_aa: CASSLDYLSGQYF
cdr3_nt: TGTGCCAGCAGCTTAGATTACCTATCTGGGCAGTACTTC

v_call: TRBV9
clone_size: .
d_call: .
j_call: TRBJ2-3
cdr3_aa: CASSVDGLTDTQYF
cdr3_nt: TGTGCCAGCAGCGTAGATGGCCTCACAGATACGCAGTATTTT

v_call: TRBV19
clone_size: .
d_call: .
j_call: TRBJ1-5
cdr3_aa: CASGPQGDFYNQPQHF
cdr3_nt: TGTGCCAGTGGTCCGCAAGGGGACTTTTATAATCAGCCCCAGCATTTT

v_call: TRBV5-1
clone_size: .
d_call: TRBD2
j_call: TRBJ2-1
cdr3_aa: CASSLTSGRGSYNEQFF
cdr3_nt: TGCGCCAGCAGCTTAACTAGCGGGAGAGGTTCCTACAATGAGCAGTTCTTC

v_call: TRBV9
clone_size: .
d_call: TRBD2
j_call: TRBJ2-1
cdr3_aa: CASSAGGAGSYNEQFF
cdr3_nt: TGTGCCAGCAGCGCCGGGGGGGCTGGTTCCTACAATGAGCAGTTCTTC

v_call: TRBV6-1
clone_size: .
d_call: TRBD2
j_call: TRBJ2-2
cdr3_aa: CASSAPAGGINTGELFF
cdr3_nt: TGTGCCAGCAGTGCCCCAGCGGGAGGGATCAACACCGGGGAGCTGTTTTTT

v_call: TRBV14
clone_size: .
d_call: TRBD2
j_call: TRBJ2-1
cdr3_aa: CASSPLAGVVNEQFF
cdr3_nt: TGTGCCAGCAGCCCTCTAGCGGGAGTGGTCAATGAGCAGTTCTTC

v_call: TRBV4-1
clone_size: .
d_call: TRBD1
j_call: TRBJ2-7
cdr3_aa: CASSQLDRGGPYEQYF
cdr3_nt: TGCGCCAGCAGCCAATTAGACAGGGGCGGGCCCTACGAGCAGTACTTC

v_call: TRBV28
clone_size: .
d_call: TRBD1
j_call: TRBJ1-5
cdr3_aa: CASSLYQWARDRGRGSNQPQHF
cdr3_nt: TGTGCCAGCAGTTTATATCAGTGGGCGAGAGACAGGGGGCGGGGGAGCAATCAGCCCCAGCATTTT

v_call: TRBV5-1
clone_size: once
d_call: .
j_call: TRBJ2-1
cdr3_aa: CASSYYSRSYNEQFF
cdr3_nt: TGCGCCAGCAGCTACTACAGCCGCTCCTACAATGAGCAGTTCTTC

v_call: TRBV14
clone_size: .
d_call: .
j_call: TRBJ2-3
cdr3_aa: CASSQETAGQYF
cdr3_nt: TGTGCCAGCAGCCAAGAGACGGCAGGGCAGTATTTT

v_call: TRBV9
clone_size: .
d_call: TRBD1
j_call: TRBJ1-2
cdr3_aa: CASSVGTIQGAVSGYTF
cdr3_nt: TGTGCCAGCAGCGTAGGGACGATCCAGGGGGCGGTTAGTGGCTACACCTTC

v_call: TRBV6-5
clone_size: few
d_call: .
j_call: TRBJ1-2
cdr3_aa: CATRGMGADYGYTF
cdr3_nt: TGTGCCACCAGAGGTATGGGGGCGGACTATGGCTACACCTTC

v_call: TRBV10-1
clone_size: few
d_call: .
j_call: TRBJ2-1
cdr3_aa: CASSDRAGRDRNEQFF
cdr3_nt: TGCGCCAGCAGTGATCGTGCTGGAAGGGATAGGAATGAGCAGTTCTTC

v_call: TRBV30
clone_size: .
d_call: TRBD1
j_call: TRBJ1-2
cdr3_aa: CAWRGQGYGYTF
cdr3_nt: TGTGCCTGGAGGGGACAGGGGTATGGCTACACCTTC

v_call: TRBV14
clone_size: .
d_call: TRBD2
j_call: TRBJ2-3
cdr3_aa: CASSQGKTSGRSGTDTQYF
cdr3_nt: TGTGCCAGCAGCCAAGGAAAGACTAGCGGGAGGTCGGGCACAGATACGCAGTATTTT

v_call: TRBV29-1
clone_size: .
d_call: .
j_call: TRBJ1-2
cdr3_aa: CSAMVGGYGYTF
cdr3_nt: TGCAGTGCAATGGTTGGGGGTTATGGCTACACCTTC

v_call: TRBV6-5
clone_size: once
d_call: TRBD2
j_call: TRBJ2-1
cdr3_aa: CASSYELAGDEQFF
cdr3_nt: TGTGCCAGCAGTTACGAACTAGCGGGAGATGAGCAGTTCTTC

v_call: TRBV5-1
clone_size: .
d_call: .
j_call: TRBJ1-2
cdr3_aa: CASSLEGNSYGYTF
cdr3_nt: TGCGCCAGCAGCTTGGAAGGAAACAGCTATGGCTACACCTTC

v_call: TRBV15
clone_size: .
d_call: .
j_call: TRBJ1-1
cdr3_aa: CATSGLLDMNTEAFF
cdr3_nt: TGTGCCACCAGCGGTCTTTTGGATATGAACACTGAAGCTTTCTTT

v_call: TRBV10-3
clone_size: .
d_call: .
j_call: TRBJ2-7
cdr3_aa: CAISLGASYEQYF
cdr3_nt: TGTGCCATCTCCCTTGGGGCCTCCTACGAGCAGTACTTC